The source of this T cell receptor (beta chain) is a study of T-cell memory formation after mild COVID-19. Concerning this clonotype: Its target is unknown.

The length of the CDR3 is 12 residues. From germline, CDR1 is SQVTM and CDR2 ANQGSEA. Trimming stripped 4 bases from V and 4 bases from J, with 8 bases between. Constant-segment primers served in 5'RACE that generated TCR alpha and TCR beta cDNA libraries bearing sample barcodes and UMIs. TCRdb called the 5' RACE reads again in MiXCR, with one record for every CDR3 protein. The repertoire consists of fewer than 450,000 distinct CDR3 sequences, with about 21% occurring once and the leading ten covering roughly an eighth. Findings of the study overall: Mainly in CM and EM were contracting CD4+ clones; CD8+ were in EMRA.

Material: PBMCs or a T cell subset sorted from them (not recorded which). The sequence was collected from an adult woman who had mild COVID-19 (a few samples of this study predate the infection). Cell type and time point are not known. The chain couples TRBV29-1 to TRBJ2-1, with no clear D. CDR3 DNA sequence: TGCAGCGTTGGGCTGAATTACAATGAGCAGTTCTTC. Amino acids: CSVGLNYNEQFF.